What follows is one T cell receptor beta chain and its context. What it binds is unknown. This record belongs to a study of OX40 agonist ivuxolimab in advanced cancers. Study observations and caveats: Antigen specificity remained undetermined for the expanded peripheral T cells. More expanded clones were found, on average, in CD8+ than in CD4+ T cells.

The repertoire was sequenced with immunoSEQ multiplex PCR; TCRdb's copy has only in-frame clones and lacks some. Found here are about 61,000 clones, about nine tenths of them singletons; the top ten hold roughly 1.8%. Germline loops: CDR1 SGHRS, CDR2 YFSETQ. The CDR3 is 15 amino acids. With V trimmed by 6 bases and J by 4 bases, 5 bases remained unmatched. This TCR came from an adult with an advanced solid tumor such as melanoma, head and neck, liver or kidney cancer. J is TRBJ2-1 and V is TRBV5-1; 12 bases agree with TRBD2. The sequencing here drew on CD4+ or CD8+ T cells sorted from blood, taken in a trial of the OX40 agonist ivuxolimab. The CDR3 is CASNLGLAGYNEQFF. DNA for the CDR3: TGCGCCAGCAACTTAGGACTAGCGGGGTACAATGAGCAGTTCTTC.